Listed here are 26 T cell receptor beta chains from one sample, sequenced in a study of T cells in Graves' hyperthyroidism and ophthalmopathy. RNA transcripts were the template for amplifying TCR beta CDR3 regions. HTBI primers were used for first-round RT-PCR of the TCR CDR3. TCRdb called the multiplex PCR reads again in MiXCR, with one record for every CDR3 protein. This table holds some 620,000 distinct CDR3 sequences, around 15% found once. The sequencing sample was made of blood. The origin of the receptors is a woman in her thirties with Graves' hyperthyroidism.

Notes on this clonotype: This clone may be a read error of a much larger clone one base away. The chain carries TRBV5-6 and TRBJ1-5; maybe TRBD1 (5 bases). Germline CDR1 is SGHDT and CDR2 is YYEEEE. The CDR3 covers 13 residues. The CDR3 loop is CASSGGSSQPQHF. CDR3 nucleotides: TGTGCCAGCAGCGGGGGGAGCAGTCAGCCCCAGCATTTT. The complete variable domain, with remaining parts taken from reference TRBV5-6 and TRBJ1-5, reads DAGVTQSPTHLIKTRGQQVTLRCSPKSGHDTVSWYQQALGQGPQFIFQYYEEEERQRGNFPDRFSGHQFPNYSSELNVNALLLGDSALYLCASSGGSSQPQHFGDGTRLSIL.

In its sample, this clonotype was seen many times. This chain connects TRBV12-3 or TRBV12-4 to TRBJ1-2; D uncertain. The CDR3 runs to 13 residues. V shed 6 bases and J shed 5 bases, with 13 bases lying between them. The CDR3 coding sequence is TGTGCCAGCAGCTACAAAGGAGGGTATGGCTACACCTTC. Translation gives CASSYKGGYGYTF.

This rearrangement joins TRBV7-8 to TRBJ2-1; 10 bases fit TRBD2. CDR1 SGHVS and CDR2 FQNEAQ come from the germline V gene. This CDR3 is 17 amino acids long. V lost 5 bases and J lost 7; bases outside the gene matches: 14. The CDR3 sequence: CASSPHRWLAGENEQFF. The CDR3 region has the DNA TGTGCCAGCAGCCCCCACCGGTGGCTAGCGGGAGAAAATGAGCAGTTCTTC.

The rearrangement links TRBV28 to TRBJ2-3, with 8 bases fitting TRBD2. Germline V lookup: CDR1 MDHEN, CDR2 SYDVKM. V lost 6 bases and J lost 0; bases outside the gene matches: 17. The CDR3 is 19 amino acids. CDR3 in amino acids: CASRVAGPLTEPSTDTQYF. CDR3 sequence (DNA): TGTGCCAGCAGAGTAGCGGGGCCATTGACAGAACCTAGCACAGATACGCAGTATTTT. The variable domain in full, completed from reference TRBV28 and TRBJ2-3, reads DVKVTQSSRYLVKRTGEKVFLECVQDMDHENMFWYRQDPGLGLRLIYFSYDVKMKEKGDIPEGYSVSREKKERFSLILESASTNQTSMYLCASRVAGPLTEPSTDTQYFGPGTRLTVL.

J is TRBJ2-7 and V is TRBV4-1; TRBD1 matches 9 bases. Germline assignment: CDR1 MGHRA and CDR2 YSYEKL. Trimming took 2 bases from V and 3 from J; bases not matched to a gene: 5. This CDR3 comprises 15 residues. Written as DNA, the CDR3 is TGCGCCAGCAGCCAATCCGGGACAGGGATCTACGAGCAGTACTTC. Protein product: CASSQSGTGIYEQYF.

This clonotype was observed a few times. V is TRBV13 and J is TRBJ2-7; possibly TRBD1 or TRBD2 for D (6 bases each). The CDR3 contains 13 residues. Germline values: CDR1 PRHDT, CDR2 FYEKMQ (reference sequence). V was shortened by 7 bases and J by 5 bases, with 15 bases between the two germline ends. In DNA, the CDR3 is TGTGCCAGCACCAGCGGAGGGGGAGACGAGCAGTACTTC. This encodes CASTSGGGDEQYF.

This clonotype came up a few times. J is TRBJ2-7 and V is TRBV9; 7 bases are a match to TRBD2. This CDR3 is 15 amino acids long. Germline trimming cut 2 bases from V and 4 bases from J; bases unmatched to any gene: 9. Germline V lookup: CDR1 SGDLS, CDR2 YYNGEE. CDR3 in DNA: TGTGCCAGCAGCGTTCAAGCGGGGACCTTATACGAGCAGTACTTC. It yields the protein CASSVQAGTLYEQYF.

J is TRBJ2-5 and V is TRBV27; 8 bases are a match to TRBD2. In germline, CDR1 is MNHEY, CDR2 SMNVEV (reference sequence). V lost 8 bases and J lost 3; bases outside the gene matches: 11. The CDR3 extends over 15 amino acids. The DNA for the CDR3 is TGTGCCAGCCGTTACACCGGGACTAGAAAAGAGACCCAGTACTTC. Its protein product is CASRYTGTRKETQYF.

This clonotype showed up many times. The rearrangement links TRBV6-5 to TRBJ2-1; 8 positions agree with TRBD2. The CDR3 is 16 amino acids. Germline V gene data show CDR1 as MNHEY and CDR2 as SVGAGI. V trimming: 4 bases; J trimming: 1 base; junction bases outside the gene matches: 6. CDR3 bases: TGTGCCAGCAGTTTTGCACGGGGGGGGTCCTACAATGAGCAGTTCTTC. This codes for CASSFARGGSYNEQFF.

J is TRBJ2-3 and V is TRBV18; possibly TRBD1 for D (6 bases). Germline assignment: CDR1 KGHSH and CDR2 LQKENI. V lost 6 bases and J 2 bases, leaving 15 bases between the germline ends. This CDR3 spans 15 amino acids. CDR3 region: CASSQGRFYTDTQYF. DNA of the CDR3: TGTGCCAGCTCCCAGGGGCGATTTTACACAGATACGCAGTATTTT.

This chain links TRBV19 with TRBJ2-3, with D tentatively TRBD1 (5 bases). The V end was cut by 4 bases, the J end by 0 bases, with 11 bases between. The CDR3 consists of 15 residues. Germline values: CDR1 LNHDA, CDR2 SQIVND (reference sequence). CDR3 in amino acids: CASSTQVISTDTQYF. The CDR3 bases are TGTGCCAGTAGTACACAGGTGATTAGCACAGATACGCAGTATTTT.

A few counts support this clonotype. The V gene is TRBV19, the J gene TRBJ2-1; 7 bases map to TRBD2. The CDR3 length is 17 residues. The V gene's germline CDR1 is LNHDA and CDR2 SQIVND (reference sequence). The V and J ends lost 3 bases and 7 bases, in that order; junction bases with no gene match: 15. The CDR3 nucleotides read TGTGCCAGTAGTATCCCCCGGTCGGGGCGGGAGCGGAATGAGCAGTTCTTC. This sequence encodes CASSIPRSGRERNEQFF.

This clonotype was seen many times. The chain has TRBV12-3 or TRBV12-4 and TRBJ1-5; D unresolved. V was clipped by 6 bases and J by 1 base, with 4 bases between them. CDR3 size: 12 residues. CDR3 amino acids: CASRVSNQPQHF. The CDR3 DNA follows: TGTGCCAGCAGGGTGAGCAATCAGCCCCAGCATTTT.

This clonotype was seen ten or more times. The V and J genes are TRBV28 and TRBJ2-1; 7 positions agree with TRBD2. This CDR3 region has 14 residues. The J segment lost 3 bases and the V segment lost 3 bases, leaving 2 bases of the junction unmatched. The germline CDR1 and CDR2 sequences are MDHEN and SYDVKM. In DNA form, the CDR3 reads TGTGCCAGCAGTTTTCTAGCGGTCTACAATGAGCAGTTCTTC. It translates to CASSFLAVYNEQFF.

As for this clonotype: A much larger clone sits a single nucleotide away, making a read error possible. The V and J genes are TRBV11-3 and TRBJ1-1, with D possibly matching TRBD1 (5 bases). CDR3 size: 17 residues. CDR1 SGHNT and CDR2 YENEEA come from the germline V gene. CDR3 loop: CASSLGSWGTPNTEAIF. The CDR3 DNA sequence: TGTGCCAGCAGCTTAGGTTCTTGGGGGACCCCGAACACTGAAGCTATCTTT.

Here the CDR3 reads CASSTGQGVGYGYTF. Written as DNA, the CDR3 is TGTGCCAGCAGCACCGGACAGGGAGTGGGCTATGGCTACACCTTC. This chain joins TRBV7-3 and TRBJ1-2; 8 bases are a match to TRBD1. Germline lookup yields CDR1 SGHTA and CDR2 FQGTGA. Trimming at V came to 5 bases and at J to 4 bases, leaving 9 bases not matched to a gene. The CDR3 loop spans 15 amino acids.

The chain recombines TRBV7-2 with TRBJ1-6; 8 positions match TRBD1. With 5 bases clipped from V and 9 bases from J, the junction kept 12 bases outside the gene matches. From germline, CDR1 is SGHTA and CDR2 FQGNSA. CDR3 length: 16 residues. The CDR3, as DNA: TGTGCCAGCAGCCTAACCAGGACAGGGACGGGTTCACCCCTCCACTTT. It translates to CASSLTRTGTGSPLHF.

This clonotype was seen at least ten times. The rearrangement links TRBV7-9 to TRBJ2-1, with 7 bases aligning to TRBD1. The CDR3 covers 16 residues. J gave up 0 bases and V 5 bases, and 7 bases lay outside the gene matches. Germline V gene lookup returns CDR1 SEHNR and CDR2 FQNEAQ (reference sequence). The CDR3: CASSALWTGSYNEQFF. CDR3 coding DNA: TGTGCCAGCAGCGCCTTATGGACAGGCTCCTACAATGAGCAGTTCTTC.

This clonotype has ten or more counts. The chain is built from TRBV11-2 and TRBJ2-1; D unclear. The CDR3 is made up of 13 amino acids. Trimming removed 5 bases at V and 4 bases at J, with 9 bases between. Germline V lookup: CDR1 SGHAT, CDR2 FQNNGV. For the CDR3, the DNA is TGTGCCAGCAGCGTTGACGTGTACAATGAGCAGTTCTTC. It codes for CASSVDVYNEQFF.

This clonotype was detected a few times. This chain connects TRBV4-1 to TRBJ2-5; possible D gene TRBD2, 6 bases. The CDR3 is 12 amino acids. Germline V CDR1 and CDR2: MGHRA, YSYEKL. V was pared by 6 bases and J by 8 bases, with 13 bases between. CDR3 region: CASRGSGGTQYF. The CDR3 region has the DNA TGCGCCAGCAGGGGGTCCGGGGGAACCCAGTACTTC.

The V and J genes are TRBV5-8 and TRBJ2-7, with D possibly being TRBD2 (7 bases). This CDR3 region has 18 residues. Trimming pared 6 bases from V and 4 bases from J, leaving 29 bases between. CDR1 and CDR2 from the germline V gene are SGHTS and YDEGEE. Written as DNA, the CDR3 is TGTGCCAGCATCACTAGGGGGGGGCGAAGCACAGGGATATACGAGCAGTACTTC. Its protein is CASITRGGRSTGIYEQYF.

This clonotype was seen a handful of times. The V and J genes are TRBV24-1 and TRBJ2-3; 8 nucleotides line up with TRBD1. V lost 8 bases, J lost 3 bases, and 6 bases stayed unmatched. The CDR3 is made up of 14 amino acids. The germline V gene encodes CDR1 KGHDR and CDR2 SFDVKD. The CDR3 region is CATKDRVGTDTQYF. CDR3 DNA: TGTGCCACCAAGGACAGGGTGGGAACAGATACGCAGTATTTT.

This clonotype has ten or more counts. The J gene is TRBJ2-7, the V gene TRBV28, with 9 bases aligning to TRBD2. V lost 7 bases and J lost 1; bases outside the gene matches: 11. This CDR3 has 16 amino acids. Germline V gene sequence: CDR1 MDHEN, CDR2 SYDVKM. CDR3 residues: CASNSKREVRSYEQYF. As DNA, the CDR3 is TGTGCCAGCAATAGTAAGCGGGAGGTTAGATCCTACGAGCAGTACTTC.

The rearrangement links TRBV29-1 to TRBJ1-2, with D hard to call. The CDR3 loop spans 14 amino acids. Germline V gene data show CDR1 as SQVTM and CDR2 as ANQGSEA. V was cut by 6 bases and J by 7 bases, with 21 bases left in between. The CDR3 protein is CSVPSVSAAGGYTF. DNA for the CDR3: TGCAGCGTCCCCAGTGTTTCGGCGGCGGGTGGCTACACCTTC.

The V call is TRBV2, the J call TRBJ2-3; the match to TRBD2 covers 7 bases. Per germline, CDR1 SNHLY and CDR2 FYNNEI. The CDR3 has 17 amino acids. V shed 10 bases, J shed 1 base, and the junction held 17 bases outside the gene matches. CDR3 coding DNA: TGTGCCACCTCCTCAGAGTGGGAGGGCCACGGCACAGATACGCAGTATTTT. Its protein is CATSSEWEGHGTDTQYF.

This chain uses TRBV20-1 with TRBJ2-1; D uncertain. Germline CDR1 and CDR2: DFQATT and SNEGSKA (reference sequence). The CDR3 length is 11 residues. The chain's CDR3 is CSKVSAREQFF. CDR3 nucleotide sequence: TGCAGCAAAGTGTCGGCCCGGGAGCAGTTCTTC.